These T cell receptor beta chains were read from a single sample in a study of shared clonotypes between healthy human individuals. This table comes from immunoSEQ multiplex PCR, and its TCRdb copy is limited to in-frame clones, with some not included. This table holds around 1.4 million clones, 98% found once. Sequenced sample: naive CD4+ T cells sorted from blood. The source is a man aged 25-45 years in good health. Each CDR3 is given with its conserved first and last residue. D genes are given only for firm matches. Clone size is not always given. Where it is, it says once, few, many or a class for expanded clones.

V: TRBV27; size: .; D: .; J: TRBJ1-2; DNA: TGTGCCAGCAGTTTACACAGTCAGGGCTATGGCTACACCTTC; CDR3: CASSLHSQGYGYTF
V: TRBV6-6; size: .; D: .; J: TRBJ2-1; DNA: TGTGCCAGCAGCAAAAGCTATGAGCAGTTCTTC; CDR3: CASSKSYEQFF
V: TRBV14; size: .; D: TRBD2; J: TRBJ2-2; DNA: TGTGCCAGCAGCCAAGATCGCTCGGGGGGAACCGGGGAGCTGTTTTTT; CDR3: CASSQDRSGGTGELFF
V: TRBV18; size: .; D: .; J: TRBJ2-1; DNA: TGTGCCAGCTCACCACCGAGCACGGACAATGAGCAGTTCTTC; CDR3: CASSPPSTDNEQFF
V: TRBV27; size: .; D: .; J: TRBJ2-3; DNA: TGTGCCAGCAGGCCAGGGGTCGGGACAGATACGCAGTATTTT; CDR3: CASRPGVGTDTQYF
V: TRBV27; size: .; D: .; J: TRBJ1-4; DNA: TGTGCCAGCAGTTTAACTACCCGGAATGAAAAACTGTTTTTT; CDR3: CASSLTTRNEKLFF
V: TRBV5-5; size: .; D: .; J: TRBJ2-1; DNA: TGTGCCAGCAGCTTGGGGCACATGGAGTCCTACAATGAGCAGTTCTTC; CDR3: CASSLGHMESYNEQFF
V: TRBV2; size: .; D: TRBD2; J: TRBJ2-7; DNA: TGTGCCAGCAGCGGATATAGCGGGAGGGCGGTGCGAAACGAGCAGTACTTC; CDR3: CASSGYSGRAVRNEQYF
V: TRBV27; size: .; D: TRBD2; J: TRBJ2-1; DNA: TGTGCCAGCAGCTACCTACTAGCGGGAGGTGGGAATGAGCAGTTCTTC; CDR3: CASSYLLAGGGNEQFF
V: TRBV10-3; size: .; D: TRBD1; J: TRBJ2-2; DNA: TGTGCCATCAGTGACCCGGGACAGGGGAGGAGCGGGGAGCTGTTTTTT; CDR3: CAISDPGQGRSGELFF
V: TRBV18; size: .; D: .; J: TRBJ2-3; DNA: TGTGCCAGCTCACCACCAGGGCGGTACACAGATACGCAGTATTTT; CDR3: CASSPPGRYTDTQYF
V: TRBV5-1; size: .; D: .; J: TRBJ1-5; DNA: TGCGCCAGCAGCTTGGGGTTTGGGGCAGGGGTTAGCAATCAGCCCCAGCATTTT; CDR3: CASSLGFGAGVSNQPQHF
V: TRBV6-4; size: .; D: .; J: TRBJ2-3; DNA: TGTGCCAGCAGTCGGGACAGCACAGATACGCAGTATTTT; CDR3: CASSRDSTDTQYF
V: TRBV27; size: .; D: .; J: TRBJ2-1; DNA: TGTGCCAGCAGACGAAGCGGGCAGGACAATGAGCAGTTCTTC; CDR3: CASRRSGQDNEQFF
V: TRBV10-3; size: .; D: .; J: TRBJ1-5; DNA: TGTGCCATCAAATCTGGGCTCGATCAGCCCCAGCATTTT; CDR3: CAIKSGLDQPQHF
V: TRBV5-1; size: .; D: .; J: TRBJ2-1; DNA: TGCGCCAGCAGCCCGGTCGTGGATGAGCAGTTCTTC; CDR3: CASSPVVDEQFF
V: TRBV27; size: .; D: .; J: TRBJ1-4; DNA: TGTGCCAGCAGTACCTCGGGGGAGAGAGAAAAACTGTTTTTT; CDR3: CASSTSGEREKLFF
V: TRBV5-5; size: .; D: .; J: TRBJ1-5; DNA: TGTGCCAGCAGCTTATCTCCCAGGGAAAGGCAGCCCCAGCATTTT; CDR3: CASSLSPRERQPQHF
V: TRBV21-1; size: .; D: .; J: TRBJ2-7; DNA: TGTGCCAGCAGCAACGAGGGGGAGGGATACGAGCAGTACTTC; CDR3: CASSNEGEGYEQYF
V: TRBV7-2; size: .; D: TRBD1; J: TRBJ2-7; DNA: TGTGCCAGCAGCTTCCTAGACCGGGACAGGGGCGAGCAGTACTTC; CDR3: CASSFLDRDRGEQYF
V: TRBV2; size: .; D: .; J: TRBJ2-1; DNA: TGTGCCAGCAGTGCGCAGGTCTCCTACAATGAGCAGTTCTTC; CDR3: CASSAQVSYNEQFF
V: TRBV19; size: .; D: .; J: TRBJ2-2; DNA: TGTGCCAGTAATACGATGAACACCGGGGAGCTGTTTTTT; CDR3: CASNTMNTGELFF
V: TRBV5-1; size: .; D: TRBD1; J: TRBJ2-3; DNA: TGCGCCAGCAGCAGCACAGGGGGAGATACGCAGTATTTT; CDR3: CASSSTGGDTQYF
V: TRBV19; size: .; D: .; J: TRBJ1-4; DNA: TGTGCCAGTAGTATGTTAAGTGCAACTAATGAAAAACTGTTTTTT; CDR3: CASSMLSATNEKLFF
V: TRBV27; size: once; D: .; J: TRBJ2-3; DNA: TGTGCCAGCAGTTTATACGGGACACGGTATACGCAGTATTTT; CDR3: CASSLYGTRYTQYF
V: TRBV9; size: .; D: .; J: TRBJ2-2; DNA: TGTGCCAGCAGCGTTTCCCCTCAGATCGGGGAGCTGTTTTTT; CDR3: CASSVSPQIGELFF
V: TRBV14; size: .; D: .; J: TRBJ2-5; DNA: TGTGCCAGCAGCCGACGACTTACACAAGAGACCCAGTACTTC; CDR3: CASSRRLTQETQYF
V: TRBV10-2; size: .; D: TRBD2; J: TRBJ2-3; DNA: TGCGCCAGCACCCCACTAGCGGAAATCACAGATACGCAGTATTTT; CDR3: CASTPLAEITDTQYF
V: TRBV30; size: .; D: TRBD1; J: TRBJ1-5; DNA: TGTGCCTGGTCCGGACAGGTCGGTCAGCCCCAGCATTTT; CDR3: CAWSGQVGQPQHF
V: TRBV11-2; size: .; D: TRBD2; J: TRBJ2-2; DNA: TGTGCCAGCAGCCCCGGACTAGCGTCGATCACCGGGGAGCTGTTTTTT; CDR3: CASSPGLASITGELFF
V: TRBV29-1; size: .; D: TRBD2; J: TRBJ2-3; DNA: TGCAGCGTTGAAGTTGGAGCGGGGATCACAGATACGCAGTATTTT; CDR3: CSVEVGAGITDTQYF
V: TRBV25-1; size: .; D: .; J: TRBJ1-2; DNA: TGTGCCAGCAGTGATTGGGACGGCTTCTATGGCTACACCTTC; CDR3: CASSDWDGFYGYTF
V: TRBV4-3; size: .; D: TRBD1; J: TRBJ1-4; DNA: TGCGCCAGCAGCCAAGCAACAGGGGTCTACGAAAAACTGTTTTTT; CDR3: CASSQATGVYEKLFF
V: TRBV14; size: .; D: TRBD2; J: TRBJ2-1; DNA: TGTGCCAGCAGCCAACGATCGGGACTAGCGAACATCGGGCAGTTCTTC; CDR3: CASSQRSGLANIGQFF
V: TRBV5-4; size: once; D: .; J: TRBJ2-2; DNA: TGTGCCAGCAGGACGTCAACTGGCTTCGGGAGTTTTGCCGGGGAGCTGTTTTTT; CDR3: CASRTSTGFGSFAGELFF
V: TRBV7-2; size: .; D: TRBD2; J: TRBJ2-1; DNA: TGTGCCAGCAGCTTCCAGGGACTAGCGGGTCTTCCGTTCTTC; CDR3: CASSFQGLAGLPFF
V: TRBV7-9; size: .; D: TRBD2; J: TRBJ2-7; DNA: TGTGCCAGCAGCCGTAGGCGGGGGAGCTCCTACGAGCAGTACTTC; CDR3: CASSRRRGSSYEQYF
V: TRBV6-5; size: .; D: TRBD2; J: TRBJ2-2; DNA: TGTGCCAGCAGTTCGGGAGGTACCAACACCGGGGAGCTGTTTTTT; CDR3: CASSSGGTNTGELFF
V: TRBV9; size: .; D: .; J: TRBJ2-5; DNA: TGTGCCAGCAGCGCCTGGACTGGAGTAGAGACCCAGTACTTC; CDR3: CASSAWTGVETQYF
V: TRBV9; size: .; D: .; J: TRBJ2-2; DNA: TGTGCCAGCAGCGCGGGTTTAATGGACACCGGGGAGCTGTTTTTT; CDR3: CASSAGLMDTGELFF
V: TRBV27; size: .; D: TRBD2; J: TRBJ2-7; DNA: TGTGCCAGCAGCACGACTAGCGTGACTACCTACGAGCAGTACTTC; CDR3: CASSTTSVTTYEQYF
V: TRBV27; size: .; D: .; J: TRBJ2-7; DNA: TGTGCCAGCAGTTTACATACCAGGGGTGTCGGTCTACCTCCAAGCTCCTACGAGCAGTACTTC; CDR3: CASSLHTRGVGLPPSSYEQYF
V: TRBV28; size: .; D: .; J: TRBJ2-2; DNA: TGTGCCAGCAGTTTAATCGTTGCAGCCGGGGAGCTGTTTTTT; CDR3: CASSLIVAAGELFF
V: TRBV25-1; size: .; D: .; J: TRBJ2-7; DNA: TGTGCCAGCAGTGAGCGACCGCCAGGATACGAGCAGTACTTC; CDR3: CASSERPPGYEQYF
V: TRBV19; size: .; D: TRBD1; J: TRBJ2-7; DNA: TGTGCCAGTATGGACAGGGCGCAATCTAACTACGAGCAGTACTTC; CDR3: CASMDRAQSNYEQYF
V: TRBV28; size: .; D: TRBD1; J: TRBJ1-4; DNA: TGTGCCAGCAGGATCGGGACAGGGGGTAATGAAAAACTGTTTTTT; CDR3: CASRIGTGGNEKLFF
V: TRBV2; size: .; D: .; J: TRBJ2-1; DNA: TGTGCCAGCAGGGGGTCTAGCGTTTCCTACAATGAGCAGTTCTTC; CDR3: CASRGSSVSYNEQFF
V: TRBV7-2; size: .; D: .; J: TRBJ1-2; DNA: TGTGCCAGCAGCTTATTTCATGGCTACACCTTC; CDR3: CASSLFHGYTF
V: TRBV28; size: once; D: TRBD2; J: TRBJ2-1; DNA: TGTGCCAGCATCCCGGTAGCGGGAGTCCGGGATGAGCAGTTCTTC; CDR3: CASIPVAGVRDEQFF
V: TRBV11-2; size: once; D: .; J: TRBJ1-1; DNA: TGTGCCAGCAGCCCTCGAGGGGGAAACACTGAAGCTTTCTTT; CDR3: CASSPRGGNTEAFF
V: TRBV5-1; size: .; D: .; J: TRBJ1-4; DNA: TGCGCCAGCAGCTTGGGGCAGGGCAGTGAAAAACTGTTTTTT; CDR3: CASSLGQGSEKLFF
V: TRBV2; size: .; D: .; J: TRBJ2-1; DNA: TGTGCCAGCAGTGAAGCGCTTCTGGTCTCCAATGAGCAGTTCTTC; CDR3: CASSEALLVSNEQFF
V: TRBV4-3; size: .; D: TRBD2; J: TRBJ2-1; DNA: TGCGCCAGCAGCCAAGATAGTAGGACTAGCGGGAGAGGTAGTGAGCAGTTCTTC; CDR3: CASSQDSRTSGRGSEQFF
V: TRBV25-1; size: once; D: .; J: TRBJ2-1; DNA: TGTGCCAGCAGTGATGCGGACTTCTACAATGAGCAGTTCTTC; CDR3: CASSDADFYNEQFF
V: TRBV7-3; size: few; D: .; J: TRBJ2-3; DNA: TGTGCCAGCAGCCCAGATCGGGGCGGGGGCACAGATACGCAGTATTTT; CDR3: CASSPDRGGGTDTQYF
V: TRBV6-1; size: .; D: TRBD1; J: TRBJ1-5; DNA: TGTGCCAGCAGTGAGGCAGGGGGGTATCAGCCCCAGCATTTT; CDR3: CASSEAGGYQPQHF
V: TRBV6-1; size: .; D: .; J: TRBJ2-2; DNA: TGTGCCAGCAGTGAGAGGCAGCCCTTGTCCGGGGAGCTGTTTTTT; CDR3: CASSERQPLSGELFF
V: TRBV11-3; size: .; D: .; J: TRBJ2-2; DNA: TGTGCCAGCAGCTCCGACAGAGACACCGGGGAGCTGTTTTTT; CDR3: CASSSDRDTGELFF